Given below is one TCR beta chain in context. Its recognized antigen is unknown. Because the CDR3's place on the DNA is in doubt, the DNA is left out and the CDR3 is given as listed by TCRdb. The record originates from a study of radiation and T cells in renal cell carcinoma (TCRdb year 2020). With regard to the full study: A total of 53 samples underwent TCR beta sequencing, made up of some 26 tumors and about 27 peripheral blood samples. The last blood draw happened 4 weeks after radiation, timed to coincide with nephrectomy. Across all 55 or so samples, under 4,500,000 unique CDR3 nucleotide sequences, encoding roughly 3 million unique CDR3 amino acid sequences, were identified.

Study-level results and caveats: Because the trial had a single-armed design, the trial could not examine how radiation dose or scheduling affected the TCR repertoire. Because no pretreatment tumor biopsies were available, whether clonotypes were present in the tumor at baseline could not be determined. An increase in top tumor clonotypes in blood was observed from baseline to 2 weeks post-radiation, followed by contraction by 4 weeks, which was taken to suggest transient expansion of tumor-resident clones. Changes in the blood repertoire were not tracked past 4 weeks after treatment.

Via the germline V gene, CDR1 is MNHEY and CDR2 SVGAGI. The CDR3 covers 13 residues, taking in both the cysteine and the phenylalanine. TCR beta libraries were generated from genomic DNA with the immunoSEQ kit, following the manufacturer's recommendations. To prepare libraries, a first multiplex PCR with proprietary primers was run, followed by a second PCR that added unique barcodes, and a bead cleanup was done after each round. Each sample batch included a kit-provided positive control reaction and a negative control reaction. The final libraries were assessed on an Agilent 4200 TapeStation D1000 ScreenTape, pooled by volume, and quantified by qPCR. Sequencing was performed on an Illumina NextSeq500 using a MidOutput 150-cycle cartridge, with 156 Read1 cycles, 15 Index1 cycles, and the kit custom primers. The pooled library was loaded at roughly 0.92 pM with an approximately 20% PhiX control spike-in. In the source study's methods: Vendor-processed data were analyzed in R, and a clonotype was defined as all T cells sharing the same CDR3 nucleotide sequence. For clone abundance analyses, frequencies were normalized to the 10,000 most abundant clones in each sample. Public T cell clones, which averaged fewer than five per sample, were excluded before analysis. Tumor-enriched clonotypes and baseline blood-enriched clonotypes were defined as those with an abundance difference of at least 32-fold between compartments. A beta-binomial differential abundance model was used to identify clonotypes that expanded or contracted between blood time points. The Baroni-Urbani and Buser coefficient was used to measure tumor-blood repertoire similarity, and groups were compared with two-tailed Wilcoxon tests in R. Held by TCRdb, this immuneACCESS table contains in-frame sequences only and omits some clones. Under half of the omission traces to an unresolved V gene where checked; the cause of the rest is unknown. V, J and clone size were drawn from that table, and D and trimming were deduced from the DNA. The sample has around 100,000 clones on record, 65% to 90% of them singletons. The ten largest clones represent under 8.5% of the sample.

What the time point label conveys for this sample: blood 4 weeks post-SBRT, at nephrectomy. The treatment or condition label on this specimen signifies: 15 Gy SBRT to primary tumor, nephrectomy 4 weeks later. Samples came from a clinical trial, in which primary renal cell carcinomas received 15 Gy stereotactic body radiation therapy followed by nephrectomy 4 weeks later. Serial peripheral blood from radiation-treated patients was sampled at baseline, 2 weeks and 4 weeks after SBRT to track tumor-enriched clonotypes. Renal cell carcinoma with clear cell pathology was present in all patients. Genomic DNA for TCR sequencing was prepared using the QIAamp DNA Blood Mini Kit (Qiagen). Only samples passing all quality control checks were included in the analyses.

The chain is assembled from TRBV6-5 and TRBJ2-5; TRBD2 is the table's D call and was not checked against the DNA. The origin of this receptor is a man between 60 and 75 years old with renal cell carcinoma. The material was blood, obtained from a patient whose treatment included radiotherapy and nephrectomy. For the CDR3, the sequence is CASRVAGGASEYF.